Below, one T cell receptor (beta chain) is given with its context. Antigen: not known. The V segment lost 4 bases and the J segment 8 bases; nucleotides outside the gene matches: 17. Germline V gene data show CDR1 as SEHNR and CDR2 as FQNEAQ (reference sequence). The CDR3 contains 17 residues. The data stem from a study of siplizumab effects on memory and regulatory T cells. Assays covered about 10^5 TCR templates per sample. Method: immunoSEQ multiplex PCR; TCRdb's copy keeps in-frame clones and lacks some. The sample has 90,000 to 140,000 clones, about 92% seen once. Study observations and caveats: Researchers could map only a minor fraction of alloreactive clones to unstimulated subsets. Roughly 75-95% of proliferating CD4+ or CD8+ clones defied assignment to a naive or memory phenotype. Proliferating siplizumab-culture Tregs lacked confirmation of suppressive function.

The V call is TRBV7-9, the J call TRBJ2-1, with TRBD1 matching 7 bases. The sequenced sample consisted of CD4+ T cells sorted from blood. This receptor was obtained from a human donor in good health. This chain's CDR3 is CASSSDTDRVSGYEQFF. As DNA, the CDR3 is TGTGCCAGCAGCTCAGACACCGACAGGGTATCTGGCTATGAGCAGTTCTTC.